The rows below give T cell receptor beta chains drawn from one sample of a study of cytomegalovirus exposure and HLA in healthy donors. Some clones are missing from TCRdb's copy, which holds only in-frame ones; the method was immunoSEQ multiplex PCR. The sample has approximately 140,000 clones, around 60% seen once. Sequenced sample: PBMCs. The receptor source for this set is a woman aged 60 to 75 in good health and CMV-seropositive. Both conserved end residues are part of each CDR3. The order of the fields is V gene, J gene, clone size, D gene, CDR3 DNA, CDR3 protein. D genes are given only for firm matches. Rows may omit the clone size; those that give it use once, few, many or a size class.

TRBV5-1,TRBJ2-7,once,TRBD1,TGCGCCAGCAGCTTAGGGGACAGGGGCTACGAGCAGTACTTC,CASSLGDRGYEQYF
TRBV14,TRBJ2-3,NA,NA,TGTGCCAGCAGCCACGGGACACCCGCCACAGATACGCAGTATTTT,CASSHGTPATDTQYF
TRBV21-1,TRBJ2-1,NA,NA,TGTGCCAGCAGCAAAGCGGGGGCCAATGAGCAGTTCTTC,CASSKAGANEQFF
TRBV28,TRBJ2-3,NA,TRBD1,TGTGCCAGCAGTTTATTGGGACAGGGGGCAGGAGATACGCAGTATTTT,CASSLLGQGAGDTQYF
TRBV2,TRBJ1-3,once,TRBD1,TGTGCCAGCAGTGAAGGGGACAGGGCCGGAAACACCATATATTTT,CASSEGDRAGNTIYF
TRBV21-1,TRBJ2-5,NA,NA,TGTGCCAGCAGCAGCCTCCTTAGGGGAGAGACCCAGTACTTC,CASSSLLRGETQYF
TRBV28,TRBJ1-1,few,NA,TGTGCCAGCAGTTCAGGGGCTATACAGATAAAGGTGAACACTGAAGCTTTCTTT,CASSSGAIQIKVNTEAFF
TRBV27,TRBJ2-3,NA,NA,TGTGCCAGCAGTTTAGAGTCTAGCAGTAGCACAGATACGCAGTATTTT,CASSLESSSSTDTQYF
TRBV2,TRBJ1-5,NA,NA,TGTGCCAGCAGTGGTGGAGGCAATCAGCCCCAGCATTTT,CASSGGGNQPQHF
TRBV28,TRBJ1-3,NA,NA,TGTGCCAGCAGTCTAAGAATCTCTGGAAACACCATATATTTT,CASSLRISGNTIYF
TRBV19,TRBJ1-2,few,TRBD1,TGTGCCAGTAGTGCGGGACAGCTCCTGGGGGGCTACACCTTC,CASSAGQLLGGYTF
TRBV30,TRBJ2-7,few,TRBD2,TGTGCCTGGAGTAGCGGGAGGGTCAGGTCGGGGGAGCAGTACTTC,CAWSSGRVRSGEQYF
TRBV29-1,TRBJ1-3,few,TRBD1,TGCAGCGTTTCGGGACAGGGGTCGGGAAACACCATATATTTT,CSVSGQGSGNTIYF
TRBV29-1,TRBJ2-7,NA,NA,TGCAGCGTTGAAGAAGCTTTAAAGAACTACGAGCAGTACTTC,CSVEEALKNYEQYF
TRBV19,TRBJ2-7,NA,TRBD2,TGTGCCAGTAGTATGGTTAGCGGGAGGGCGGAGCAGTACTTC,CASSMVSGRAEQYF
TRBV6-4,TRBJ1-1,once,TRBD1,TGTGCCAGCACCCTCAGGGGGCGAGGAGCTTTCTTT,CASTLRGRGAFF
TRBV7-9,TRBJ1-6,once,TRBD1,TGTGCCAGCAGCGTAACAGGGGGCTCCTATAATTCACCCCTCCACTTT,CASSVTGGSYNSPLHF
TRBV23-1,TRBJ2-1,once,NA,TGCGCCAGCAGTCAATCGAATCGGGGAAGCTCCTACAATGAGCAGTTCTTC,CASSQSNRGSSYNEQFF
TRBV9,TRBJ1-2,NA,TRBD1,TGTGCCAGCAGCGTAGTAGGGGGCGCGATGGGGAACTATGGCTACACCTTC,CASSVVGGAMGNYGYTF
TRBV10-3,TRBJ1-5,NA,NA,TGTGCCATCAGTGCCGTATATAGCAATCAGCCCCAGCATTTT,CAISAVYSNQPQHF
TRBV19,TRBJ2-1,few,TRBD1,TGTGCCAGTAGTAGGACAGGGAGCTACAATGAGCAGTTCTTC,CASSRTGSYNEQFF
TRBV6-4,TRBJ1-1,few,NA,TGTGCCAGCAGTGAGGACAGCAACACTGAAGCTTTCTTT,CASSEDSNTEAFF